This is a list of T cell receptor beta chains from one sample in a study of response to subunit inactivated influenza vaccine. TCRdb processed the RT-PCR reads anew with MiXCR; each CDR3 protein has one entry. The sample lists about 570,000 distinct CDR3 sequences, over 9% occurring once. The sample was also linked to a second study, of T cells expressing NK-cell markers.

This sample comprised PBMCs from blood, obtained on the day of vaccination. Receptor source: a man in his fifties who received an inactivated influenza vaccine. The CDR3 runs from the conserved cysteine through the conserved F or W. D genes are given only for firm matches. The listing skips clone size in some rows; elsewhere it reads once, few, many or a size class.

V	D	J	length	size	CDR3	DNA
TRBV7-2	TRBD2	TRBJ2-1	15	-	CASSSGLAGAYEQFF	TGTGCCAGCAGCTCGGGACTAGCGGGAGCGTATGAGCAGTTCTTC
TRBV6-2/TRBV6-3	-	TRBJ2-5	19	few	CASSPPLPSVRWSKETQYF	TGTGCCAGCAGCCCCCCGCTCCCGTCTGTTCGGTGGAGCAAGGAGACCCAGTACTTC
TRBV11-1	-	TRBJ2-6	19	few	CASSSGRTDALDGANVLTF	TGTGCCAGCAGCTCAGGGCGGACAGACGCCCTTGATGGGGCCAACGTCCTGACTTTC
TRBV12-3/TRBV12-4	-	TRBJ1-2	12	-	CASSSGTQGYTF	TGTGCCAGCAGTTCCGGGACACAAGGCTACACCTTC
TRBV5-1	TRBD1	TRBJ1-5	15	-	CASSRTGARNQPQHF	TGCGCCAGCAGCAGAACAGGGGCTCGAAATCAGCCCCAGCATTTT
TRBV12-3/TRBV12-4	-	TRBJ1-6	17	few	CASSTNRESSYNSPLHF	TGTGCCAGCAGTACCAACAGGGAAAGCTCCTATAATTCACCCCTCCACTTT
TRBV6-5	-	TRBJ2-1	14	-	CASSYRVGYNEQFF	TGTGCCAGCAGTTACAGGGTTGGGTACAATGAGCAGTTCTTC
TRBV12-3/TRBV12-4	-	TRBJ1-5	14	many	CASSLYGESQPQHF	TGTGCCAGCAGTTTATATGGTGAGAGTCAGCCCCAGCATTTT
TRBV7-9	-	TRBJ2-5	14	many	CASSLVGTQETQYF	TGTGCCAGCAGCTTAGTTGGGACTCAAGAGACCCAGTACTTC
TRBV7-9	-	TRBJ1-1	13	-	CASTHPDNTEAFF	TGTGCCAGCACCCACCCGGACAACACTGAAGCTTTCTTT
TRBV15	-	TRBJ2-7	14	many	CATSRVGGGYEQYF	TGTGCCACCAGCAGAGTCGGGGGCGGTTACGAGCAGTACTTC
TRBV28	-	TRBJ2-3	14	many	CASFLRGSPDTQYF	TGTGCCAGCTTTCTTCGGGGTAGCCCAGATACGCAGTATTTT
TRBV24-1	-	TRBJ2-5	14	few	CATSDLHVSETQYF	TGTGCCACCAGTGATTTGCACGTATCGGAGACCCAGTACTTC
TRBV7-2	-	TRBJ2-1	14	-	CASSLPGSFNEQFF	TGTGCCAGCAGCTTACCCGGGAGCTTCAATGAGCAGTTCTTC
TRBV5-1	TRBD2	TRBJ2-7	14	-	CASEPGLAGVERYF	TGCGCCAGCGAGCCCGGACTAGCGGGAGTTGAGCGGTACTTC
TRBV12-3/TRBV12-4	TRBD2	TRBJ2-3	15	-	CASIPAGGSTDTQYF	TGTGCCAGCATCCCTGCGGGGGGGAGCACAGATACGCAGTATTTT
TRBV5-1	-	TRBJ2-1	14	-	CASSPRRGKSEQFF	TGCGCCAGCAGCCCCCGAAGGGGGAAGAGTGAGCAGTTCTTC
TRBV20-1	-	TRBJ2-3	13	-	CSARGWSGDTQYF	TGCAGTGCTAGGGGCTGGAGCGGGGATACGCAGTATTTT
TRBV27	-	TRBJ1-2	13	few	CASSHRQIDGYTF	TGTGCCAGCAGTCACCGACAGATCGATGGCTACACCTTC
TRBV7-3	-	TRBJ2-3	15	-	CASSPTRIGTDTQYF	TGTGCCAGCAGCCCGACTAGAATAGGGACAGATACGCAGTATTTT
TRBV7-8	-	TRBJ2-1	17	-	CASSSPPKGSSYNEQFF	TGTGCCAGCAGCTCTCCCCCTAAGGGAAGCTCCTACAATGAGCAGTTCTTC
TRBV7-8	-	TRBJ2-3	15	-	CASSFTGRGLDTQYF	TGTGCCAGCAGCTTTACAGGGCGAGGCTTGGATACGCAGTATTTT
TRBV25-1	TRBD2	TRBJ2-1	18	-	CASSAVSGLAGRYNEQFF	TGTGCCAGCAGTGCCGTTAGCGGCCTAGCGGGGAGGTACAATGAGCAGTTCTTC
TRBV7-2	TRBD2	TRBJ2-1	16	many	CASSQSLAGLYNEQFF	TGTGCCAGCAGCCAATCTTTAGCGGGACTCTACAATGAGCAGTTCTTC
TRBV12-3/TRBV12-4	TRBD2	TRBJ2-1	14	-	CASSPGLAGIEQFF	TGTGCCAGCAGTCCGGGACTAGCGGGTATTGAGCAGTTCTTC
TRBV6-1	-	TRBJ1-2	16	few	CASSHQGPPTNYGYTF	TGTGCCAGCAGCCACCAAGGGCCTCCGACTAACTATGGCTACACCTTC
TRBV6-5	TRBD2	TRBJ2-3	15	few	CASSYQTSEPDTQYF	TGTGCCAGCAGTTACCAGACTAGCGAGCCAGATACGCAGTATTTT
TRBV28	TRBD2	TRBJ2-7	15	few	CASSTPSGGIDEQYF	TGTGCCAGCAGTACCCCTAGCGGGGGGATTGACGAGCAGTACTTC
TRBV29-1	-	TRBJ2-1	12	many	CSAGPGGGEQFF	TGCAGCGCTGGACCAGGGGGGGGTGAGCAGTTCTTC
TRBV12-5	TRBD1	TRBJ2-1	18	few	CASGLTAGTDPFYNEQFF	TGTGCTAGTGGTTTGACCGCCGGGACAGATCCATTTTACAATGAGCAGTTCTTC
TRBV18	-	TRBJ2-3	13	few	CASSPNDADTQYF	TGTGCCAGCTCACCAAACGATGCAGATACGCAGTATTTT
TRBV7-2	-	TRBJ2-7	14	many	CASSLARTGYEQYF	TGTGCCAGCAGCTTAGCGAGAACGGGCTACGAGCAGTACTTC
TRBV5-1	TRBD2	TRBJ2-1	16	once	CASRGGGTSAGNEQFF	TGCGCCAGCAGGGGGGGTGGGACTAGCGCTGGGAATGAGCAGTTCTTC
TRBV10-1	-	TRBJ2-2	13	-	CASSVFRTGELFF	TGCGCCAGCAGTGTGTTCCGGACCGGGGAGCTGTTTTTT
TRBV20-1	-	TRBJ2-7	13	-	CSAIRVSSYEQYF	TGCAGTGCTATTAGGGTTAGCTCCTACGAGCAGTACTTC
TRBV29-1	TRBD1	TRBJ1-1	15	few	CSGRQGAVGNTEAFF	TGCAGCGGGAGACAGGGGGCAGTTGGAAACACTGAAGCTTTCTTT
TRBV10-2	-	TRBJ2-7	13	-	CASTELYSYEQYF	TGCGCCAGCACCGAGCTATACTCCTACGAGCAGTACTTC
TRBV6-2/TRBV6-3	TRBD2	TRBJ2-7	15	few	CASSSVLADSYEQYF	TGTGCCAGCAGTTCCGTCCTAGCGGATTCCTACGAGCAGTACTTC
TRBV2	TRBD1	TRBJ2-1	20	many	CASSKTGTGGTLGSYNEQFF	TGTGCCAGCAGTAAAACCGGGACAGGGGGTACCCTAGGTTCCTACAATGAGCAGTTCTTC
TRBV19	-	TRBJ2-7	15	few	CASSLAEESSYEQYF	TGTGCCAGTAGTTTGGCAGAAGAGAGCTCCTACGAGCAGTACTTC
TRBV5-5	-	TRBJ2-7	14	-	CASSLRWGAHEQYF	TGTGCCAGCAGCTTGCGGTGGGGAGCCCACGAGCAGTACTTC
TRBV6-1	TRBD2	TRBJ2-1	15	few	CASKGLAGIYNEQFF	TGTGCCAGCAAAGGACTAGCGGGCATTTACAATGAGCAGTTCTTC
TRBV5-1	-	TRBJ2-6	17	-	CASSWGSRGAGANVLTF	TGCGCCAGCAGCTGGGGTTCCAGGGGGGCGGGGGCCAACGTCCTGACTTTC
TRBV20-1	-	TRBJ2-2	15	-	CSASIGGGNTGELFF	TGCAGTGCTAGTATCGGGGGAGGGAACACCGGGGAGCTGTTTTTT
TRBV12-3/TRBV12-4	TRBD2	TRBJ2-4	16	-	CASSSLGGVAKNIQYF	TGTGCCAGCAGTTCCCTCGGGGGGGTCGCCAAAAACATTCAGTACTTC
TRBV7-2	-	TRBJ2-3	16	-	CASSLPGLPLGDTQYF	TGTGCCAGCAGCCTCCCGGGACTCCCCTTGGGAGATACGCAGTATTTT
TRBV7-9	-	TRBJ1-1	15	few	CASSFNGVGFSEAFF	TGTGCCAGCAGCTTTAATGGGGTAGGGTTCTCTGAAGCTTTCTTT